A selection of T cell receptor beta chains follows, all from one sample in a study of blood T cell repertoires in COVID-19. Clones were sequenced by immunoSEQ multiplex PCR, and TCRdb holds only the in-frame ones, with some missing. The repertoire consists of roughly 370,000 clones, with approximately 90% occurring once and the leading ten covering roughly 9.4%. The sample consisted of PBMCs or T cells enriched from blood (not recorded which). The receptors here all came from a woman between 50 and 59 years old who had recovered from COVID-19. Each CDR3 is given without its conserved first and last residue. The order of the fields is CDR3 length, V gene, J gene, CDR3 protein.

>12|TRBV13|TRBJ1-4
ASSLGEINEKLF
>14|TRBV28|TRBJ2-6
ASSPQDRAGANVLT
>11|TRBV15|TRBJ1-2
ATSRGTLGGYT
>13|TRBV6-5|TRBJ1-1
ASVNSARTGGAAF
>13|TRBV11-2|TRBJ1-1
ASSQPLTVNTEAF
>11|TRBV5-1|TRBJ2-3
ASSFLSTDTQY
>13|TRBV5-1|TRBJ2-3
ASSSSGGPADTQY
>13|TRBV28|TRBJ1-5
ASRSGIKSGQPQH
>11|TRBV14|TRBJ1-4
ASSQAGAGKLF
>14|TRBV30|TRBJ2-3
AWSIRRDRRTDTQY